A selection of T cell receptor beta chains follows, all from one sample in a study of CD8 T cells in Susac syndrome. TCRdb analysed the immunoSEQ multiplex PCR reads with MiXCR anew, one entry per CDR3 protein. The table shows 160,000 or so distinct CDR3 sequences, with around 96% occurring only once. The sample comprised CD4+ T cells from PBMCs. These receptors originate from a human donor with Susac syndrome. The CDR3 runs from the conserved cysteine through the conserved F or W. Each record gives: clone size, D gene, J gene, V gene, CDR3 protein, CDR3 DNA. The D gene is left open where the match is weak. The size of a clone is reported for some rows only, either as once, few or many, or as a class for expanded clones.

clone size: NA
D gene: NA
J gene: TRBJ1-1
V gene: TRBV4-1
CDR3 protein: CASSQDPGMETEAFF
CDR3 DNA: TGCGCCAGCAGCCAAGATCCAGGGATGGAAACTGAAGCTTTCTTT

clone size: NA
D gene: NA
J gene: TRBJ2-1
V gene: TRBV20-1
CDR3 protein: CSARWMSYNEQFF
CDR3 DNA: TGCAGTGCTAGATGGATGTCCTACAATGAGCAGTTCTTC

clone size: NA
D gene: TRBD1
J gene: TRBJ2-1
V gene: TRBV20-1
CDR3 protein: CSVSRGSSYNEQFF
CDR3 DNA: TGCAGTGTTTCCAGGGGGAGCTCCTACAATGAGCAGTTCTTC

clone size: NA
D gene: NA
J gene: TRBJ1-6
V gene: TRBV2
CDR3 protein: CASSGEATAPLHF
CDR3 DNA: TGTGCCAGCAGTGGGGAGGCGACGGCACCCCTCCACTTT

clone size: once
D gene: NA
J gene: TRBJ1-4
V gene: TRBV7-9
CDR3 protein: CASSLGQINEKLFF
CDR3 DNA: TGTGCCAGCAGCCTCGGACAGATTAATGAAAAACTGTTTTTT

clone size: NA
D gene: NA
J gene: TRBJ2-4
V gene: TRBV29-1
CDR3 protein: CSVWTRTRNIQYF
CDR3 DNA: TGCAGCGTTTGGACCCGAACCCGAAACATTCAGTACTTC

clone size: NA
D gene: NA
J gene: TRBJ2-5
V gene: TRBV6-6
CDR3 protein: CASSLGGVEETQYF
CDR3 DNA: TGTGCCAGCAGTTTAGGGGGGGTCGAAGAGACCCAGTACTTC

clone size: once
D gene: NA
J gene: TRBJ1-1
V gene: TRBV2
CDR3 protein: CASSTSTEAFF
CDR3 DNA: TGTGCCAGCAGCACCTCAACTGAAGCTTTCTTT

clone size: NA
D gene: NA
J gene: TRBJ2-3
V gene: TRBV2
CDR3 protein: CASRGELARSATDTQYF
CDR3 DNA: TGTGCCAGCAGAGGGGAACTAGCCCGATCAGCGACAGATACGCAGTATTTT

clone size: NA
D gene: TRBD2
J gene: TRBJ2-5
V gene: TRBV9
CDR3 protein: CASSVDGGGVETQYF
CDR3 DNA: TGTGCCAGCAGCGTAGACGGGGGGGGCGTCGAGACCCAGTACTTC

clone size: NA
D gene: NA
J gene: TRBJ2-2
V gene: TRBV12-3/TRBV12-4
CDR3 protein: CASILRGDTGELFF
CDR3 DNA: TGTGCCAGCATTCTCCGCGGGGACACCGGGGAGCTGTTTTTT

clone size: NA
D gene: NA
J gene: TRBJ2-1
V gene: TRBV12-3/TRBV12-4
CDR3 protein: CASSLVQGRGDNEQFF
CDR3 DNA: TGTGCCAGCAGTTTAGTACAGGGGCGCGGGGACAATGAGCAGTTCTTC

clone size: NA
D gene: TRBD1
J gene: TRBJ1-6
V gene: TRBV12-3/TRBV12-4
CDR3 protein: CASTRTGANSPLHF
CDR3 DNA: TGTGCCAGCACCAGGACAGGGGCTAATTCACCCCTCCACTTT

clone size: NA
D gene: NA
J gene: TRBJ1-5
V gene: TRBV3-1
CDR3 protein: CASSQGLGQPQHF
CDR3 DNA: TGTGCCAGCAGCCAAGGGCTGGGACAGCCCCAGCATTTT

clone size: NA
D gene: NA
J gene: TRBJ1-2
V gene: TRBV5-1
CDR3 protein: CASHQGTLASNYGYTF
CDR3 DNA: TGCGCCAGCCACCAGGGGACCCTGGCATCTAACTATGGCTACACCTTC

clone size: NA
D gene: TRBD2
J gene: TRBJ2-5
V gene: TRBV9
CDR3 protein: CASSVGPVTSGGGETQYF
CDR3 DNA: TGTGCCAGCAGCGTAGGACCCGTGACTAGCGGGGGAGGGGAGACCCAGTACTTC

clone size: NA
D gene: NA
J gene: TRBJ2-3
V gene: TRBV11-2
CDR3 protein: CASSLEDNTDTQYF
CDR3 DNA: TGTGCCAGCAGCTTAGAGGACAACACAGATACGCAGTATTTT

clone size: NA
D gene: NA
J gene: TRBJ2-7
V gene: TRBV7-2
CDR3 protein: CASSPDRTLAGAEQYF
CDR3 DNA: TGTGCCAGCAGCCCGGATCGGACTCTAGCCGGGGCCGAGCAGTACTTC

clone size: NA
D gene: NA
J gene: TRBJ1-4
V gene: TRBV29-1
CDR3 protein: CSVVLGGEKLFF
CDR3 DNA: TGCAGCGTGGTTCTGGGCGGTGAAAAACTGTTTTTT

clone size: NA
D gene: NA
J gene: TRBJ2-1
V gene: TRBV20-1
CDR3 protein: CSAKRPTYNEQFF
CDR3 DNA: TGCAGTGCAAAGCGGCCTACCTACAATGAGCAGTTCTTC

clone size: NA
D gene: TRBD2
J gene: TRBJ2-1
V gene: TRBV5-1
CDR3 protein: CASSGNSGSYNEQFF
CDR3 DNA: TGCGCCAGCAGCGGAAATAGCGGGAGTTACAATGAGCAGTTCTTC

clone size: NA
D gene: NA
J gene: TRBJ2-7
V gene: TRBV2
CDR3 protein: CASSVGESYEQYF
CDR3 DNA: TGTGCCAGCAGTGTAGGGGAATCCTACGAGCAGTACTTC

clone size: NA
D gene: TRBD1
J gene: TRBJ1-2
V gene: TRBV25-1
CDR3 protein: CASRGQGSGANYGYTF
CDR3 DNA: TGTGCCAGCAGAGGACAGGGATCGGGTGCTAACTATGGCTACACCTTC

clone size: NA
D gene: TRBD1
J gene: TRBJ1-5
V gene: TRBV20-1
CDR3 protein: CSAARGPNQPQHF
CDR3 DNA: TGCAGTGCCGCCAGGGGGCCCAATCAGCCCCAGCATTTT

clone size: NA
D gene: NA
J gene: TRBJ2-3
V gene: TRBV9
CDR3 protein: CASSVVDLTDTQYF
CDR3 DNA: TGTGCCAGCAGCGTAGTCGACCTCACAGATACGCAGTATTTT

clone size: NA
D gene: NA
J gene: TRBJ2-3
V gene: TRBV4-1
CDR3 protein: CASSPAPGGATDTQYF
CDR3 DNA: TGCGCCAGCAGCCCAGCCCCGGGGGGCGCCACAGATACGCAGTATTTT

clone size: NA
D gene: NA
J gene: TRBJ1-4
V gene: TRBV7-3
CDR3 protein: CASSLTGEKLFF
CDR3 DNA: TGTGCCAGCAGCTTAACCGGGGAAAAACTGTTTTTT

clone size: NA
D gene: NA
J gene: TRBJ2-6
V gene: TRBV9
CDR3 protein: CASSVGPAGANVLTF
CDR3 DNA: TGTGCCAGCAGCGTAGGACCGGCTGGGGCCAACGTCCTGACTTTC

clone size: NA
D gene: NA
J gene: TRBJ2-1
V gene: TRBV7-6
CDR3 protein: CASSPTSGEQFF
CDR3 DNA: TGTGCCAGCAGCCCCACGTCTGGTGAGCAGTTCTTC

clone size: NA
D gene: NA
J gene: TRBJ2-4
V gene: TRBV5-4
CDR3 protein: CASSLRTDQNIQYF
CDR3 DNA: TGTGCCAGCAGCTTGAGGACGGATCAAAACATTCAGTACTTC

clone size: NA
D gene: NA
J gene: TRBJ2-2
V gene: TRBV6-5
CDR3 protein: CASNLGGGGELFF
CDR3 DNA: TGTGCCAGCAACCTAGGGGGTGGCGGGGAGCTGTTTTTT

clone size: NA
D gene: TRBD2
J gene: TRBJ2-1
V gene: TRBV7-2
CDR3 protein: CASSSSGGEQFF
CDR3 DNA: TGTGCCAGCAGCTCTAGCGGGGGGGAGCAGTTCTTC

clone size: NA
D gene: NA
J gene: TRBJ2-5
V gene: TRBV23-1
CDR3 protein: CASGGPKETQYF
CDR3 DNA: TGCGCCAGCGGGGGGCCTAAAGAGACCCAGTACTTC

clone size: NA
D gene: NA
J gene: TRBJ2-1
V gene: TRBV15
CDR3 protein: CATSRYRGGRNEQFF
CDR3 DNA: TGTGCCACCAGCAGATATAGGGGGGGTCGCAATGAGCAGTTCTTC

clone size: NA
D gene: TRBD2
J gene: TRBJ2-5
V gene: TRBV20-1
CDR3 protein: CSALPSGVLETQYF
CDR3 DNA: TGCAGTGCTCTTCCTAGCGGGGTCCTAGAGACCCAGTACTTC

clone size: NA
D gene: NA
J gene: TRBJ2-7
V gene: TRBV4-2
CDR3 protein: CASSQEGGATYEQYF
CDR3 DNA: TGTGCCAGCAGCCAAGAAGGAGGGGCCACCTACGAGCAGTACTTC

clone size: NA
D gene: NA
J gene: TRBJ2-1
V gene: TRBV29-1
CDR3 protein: CSVRTPNEQFF
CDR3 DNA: TGCAGCGTTCGGACGCCGAATGAGCAGTTCTTC

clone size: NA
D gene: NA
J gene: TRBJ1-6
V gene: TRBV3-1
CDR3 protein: CASTSTKDNSPLHF
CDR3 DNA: TGTGCCAGCACCTCAACAAAGGATAATTCACCCCTCCACTTT

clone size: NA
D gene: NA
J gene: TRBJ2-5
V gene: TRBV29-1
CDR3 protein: CSVWGYQETQYF
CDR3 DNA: TGCAGCGTTTGGGGGTATCAAGAGACCCAGTACTTC

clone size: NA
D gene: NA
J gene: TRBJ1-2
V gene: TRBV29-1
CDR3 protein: CSVDTGRNYGYTF
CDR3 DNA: TGCAGCGTTGACACAGGGCGGAACTATGGCTACACCTTC

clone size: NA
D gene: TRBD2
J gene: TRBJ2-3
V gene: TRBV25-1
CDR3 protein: CASSEYSGGGAADTQYF
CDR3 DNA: TGTGCCAGCAGTGAATATAGCGGCGGGGGGGCCGCAGATACGCAGTATTTT

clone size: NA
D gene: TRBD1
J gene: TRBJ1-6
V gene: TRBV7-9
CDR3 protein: CASSFWGQGGSPLHF
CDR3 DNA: TGTGCCAGCAGCTTTTGGGGACAGGGAGGGTCACCCCTCCACTTT